The text below deals with one T cell receptor beta chain. TCRdb fed the RT-PCR reads into MiXCR, producing one record per CDR3 protein. This repertoire shows 650,000 to 800,000 distinct CDR3 sequences, approximately 14% found once; its top ten account for about 3.6%. Sequences were obtained from memory CD4+ T cells from blood. The sequence came from a female donor in good health, serving as a healthy control.

DNA of the CDR3: TGTGCCAGCAGTTACTCAACTGTGTCTAGCGGTCATATCGAGCAGTACTTC. It translates to CASSYSTVSSGHIEQYF. The gene calls are TRBV6-5 and TRBJ2-7, with 7 bases matching TRBD2. CDR3 size: 17 residues. V shed 0 bases, J shed 6 bases, and the junction held 14 bases outside the gene matches. Germline V gives CDR1 MNHEY, CDR2 SVGAGI.